Each of the 18 T cell receptor beta chains below was sequenced from the same sample in a study of CD8 T cell repertoires and HIV-1 epitope variants. Their antigens remain unidentified. Here immunoSEQ multiplex PCR was the method, and the copy in TCRdb shows in-frame clones only, minus some. The repertoire holds around 4,800 clones, with 60% to 80% as singletons. Sample: cultured CD8+ T cells derived from PBMCs. Every receptor here comes from a male donor with HIV.

This clone was found a few times. V and J are TRBV9 and TRBJ1-6, with 8 bases lining up with TRBD1. The germline gives CDR1 SGDLS, CDR2 YYNGEE. V shed 0 bases, J shed 7 bases, and the junction held 15 bases outside the gene matches. The CDR3 is 19 residues long. Here the CDR3 reads CASSVDKGTGSGGNSPLHF. In DNA form, the CDR3 reads TGTGCCAGCAGCGTAGACAAAGGGACAGGCTCTGGGGGGAATTCACCCCTCCACTTT. The full variable domain, in which reference TRBV9 and TRBJ1-6 provide the parts outside the CDR3, is DSGVTQTPKHLITATGQRVTLRCSPRSGDLSVYWYQQSLDQGLQFLIQYYNGEERAKGNILERFSAQQFPDLHSELNLSSLELGDSALYFCASSVDKGTGSGGNSPLHFGNGTRLTVT.

This sequence joins TRBV7-9 and TRBJ2-3, with D possibly TRBD1 on 6 matching bases. Looked up from germline, CDR1 is SEHNR and CDR2 is FQNEAQ (reference sequence). Trimming removed 3 bases at V and 2 bases at J, with 9 bases between. The CDR3 totals 14 residues. The CDR3 sequence: CASSFTGNTDTQYF. In nucleotides, the CDR3 is TGTGCCAGCAGCTTCACAGGGAACACAGATACGCAGTATTTT.

The chain is built from TRBV27 and TRBJ1-3, with D possibly TRBD1 on 5 matching bases. V was cut by 5 bases and J by 0 bases, with 14 bases left in between. This CDR3 spans 16 amino acids. Germline CDR1 reads MNHEY; CDR2 reads SMNVEV (reference sequence). The CDR3 DNA is TGTGCCAGCAGTATCGCAGGGCCCTCCTCTGGAAACACCATATATTTT. Translated, it gives CASSIAGPSSGNTIYF.

CDR3 region: CACRSGGVQPQHF. The CDR3 nucleotides are TGTGCCTGCCGTTCGGGGGGCGTACAGCCCCAGCATTTT. V gene TRBV6-5 combines with J gene TRBJ1-5, with D possibly matching TRBD1 (6 bases). The CDR3 consists of 13 residues. Trimming removed 11 bases at V and 7 bases at J, with 18 bases between. CDR1 and CDR2 from the germline V gene are MNHEY and SVGAGI.

The chain couples TRBV5-1 to TRBJ2-5; maybe TRBD2 (7 bases). The CDR3 consists of 17 residues. V dropped 0 bases and J dropped 5 bases, with 20 bases sitting between them. Germline-derived CDR1 and CDR2 are SGHRS and YFSETQ. In DNA form, the CDR3 reads TGCGCCAGCAGCTTGGGAGGCGGGGGCGCCAGAGTTGAGACCCAGTACTTC. Its translation: CASSLGGGGARVETQYF.

CDR3 loop: CASSYVDSREQFF. Written as DNA, the CDR3 is TGTGCCAGCAGTTACGTGGACAGCCGGGAGCAGTTCTTC. V and J are TRBV6-5 and TRBJ2-1; D is perhaps TRBD1 (6 bases). Between the trimmed V and J ends, which lost 2 bases and 10 bases, there was a span of 12 bases. The CDR3 is 13 amino acids. In germline, CDR1 is MNHEY, CDR2 SVGAGI.

This clone has more than one count but fewer than ten. This chain joins TRBV28 and TRBJ2-7; the match to TRBD2 covers 8 bases. This CDR3 is built from 14 residues. The ends lost 5 bases at V and 6 bases at J; junction bases unmatched: 9. Per the germline V gene, CDR1 is MDHEN and CDR2 is SYDVKM. The CDR3 loop reads CASSPEAGVSEQYF. The DNA of the CDR3 is TGTGCCAGCAGTCCGGAAGCGGGAGTAAGCGAGCAGTACTTC.

This chain connects TRBV6-5 to TRBJ2-3, with D perhaps matching TRBD1 or TRBD2 (5 bases each). The CDR3 has 14 amino acids. The V gene lost 2 bases and the J gene lost 4 bases, with 10 bases spanning the gap. In germline, CDR1 is MNHEY, CDR2 SVGAGI. The CDR3 here is CASSYQGESDTQYF. The CDR3 DNA reads TGTGCCAGCAGTTACCAAGGGGAGTCAGATACGCAGTATTTT.

This chain's CDR3 is CASSRNSGSNEQFF. Here the CDR3 DNA reads TGTGCCAGCAGTCGCAATAGCGGGAGCAATGAGCAGTTCTTC. The gene calls are TRBV28 and TRBJ2-1; 9 bases match TRBD2. The CDR3 length is 14 residues. Germline trimming cut 5 bases from V and 6 bases from J; bases unmatched to any gene: 5. Germline-derived CDR1 and CDR2 are MDHEN and SYDVKM.

There are a few counts of this clone. The chain uses TRBV9 and TRBJ1-3; the match to TRBD1 covers 7 bases. This CDR3 has 14 amino acids. V lost 2 bases and J lost 4; bases outside the gene matches: 3. CDR1 and CDR2 (germline): SGDLS, YYNGEE. CDR3 bases: TGTGCCAGCAGCGTTGGGACAGTCGGAAACACCATATATTTT. Protein product: CASSVGTVGNTIYF.

This rearrangement joins TRBV4-3 to TRBJ1-1; D remains ambiguous. This CDR3 is 14 amino acids long. V dropped 1 base and J dropped 1 base, with 7 bases sitting between them. In germline, CDR1 is LGHNA, CDR2 YSLEER. CDR3 in DNA: TGCGCCAGCAGCCAAGGAGGAAGGAACACTGAAGCTTTCTTT. Translation: CASSQGGRNTEAFF.

The chain recombines TRBV7-8 with TRBJ2-1; 9 positions match TRBD2. Losses at the gene ends were 4 bases for V and 5 bases for J; bases not matched to a gene: 12. In germline, CDR1 is SGHVS, CDR2 FQNEAQ. This CDR3 region has 17 residues. DNA for the CDR3: TGTGCCAGCAGCTCTAGCTTCTGGACTAGCGTAAACAATGAGCAGTTCTTC. As protein: CASSSSFWTSVNNEQFF.

The gene calls are TRBV5-6 and TRBJ1-3, with D perhaps TRBD1 (5 bases). Germline lookup yields CDR1 SGHDT and CDR2 YYEEEE. This CDR3 is built from 15 residues. V was trimmed by 2 bases and J by 3 bases, leaving 12 bases between them. The CDR3, as DNA: TGTGCCAGCAGCTTCAGGGCGTCGGGTGGAAACACCATATATTTT. Amino acids: CASSFRASGGNTIYF.

This sequence joins TRBV5-6 and TRBJ2-3; D is perhaps TRBD2 (7 bases). This CDR3 is built from 14 residues. CDR1 is SGHDT and CDR2 is YYEEEE in the germline V gene. Deletions cut 2 bases from V and 3 bases from J, with 10 bases between. As DNA, the CDR3 is TGTGCCAGCAGCTTTGGGGGGGCAACAGATACGCAGTATTTT. This encodes CASSFGGATDTQYF.

The chain has TRBV29-1 and TRBJ2-1, with 10 bases identical to TRBD1. The germline V gene encodes CDR1 SQVTM and CDR2 ANQGSEA. Trimming removed 6 bases from V and 7 bases from J; junction bases left unmatched: 9. The CDR3 sequence is 14 residues long. CDR3 protein: CSVMGGTGENEQFF. The CDR3 bases are TGCAGCGTCATGGGAGGGACAGGGGAGAATGAGCAGTTCTTC.

The V and J genes are TRBV6-1 and TRBJ2-7; D could derive from TRBD1 or TRBD2 (5 bases each). V gave up 2 bases and J gave up 3 bases, with 11 bases separating them. CDR1 and CDR2 from the germline V gene are MNHNS and SASEGT. The CDR3 is 14 residues long. The CDR3 sequence is CASSELGDLYEQYF. Here the CDR3 DNA reads TGTGCCAGCAGTGAACTTGGGGACCTCTACGAGCAGTACTTC.

This chain uses TRBV19 with TRBJ2-5; D perhaps matches TRBD1 (6 bases). CDR3 length: 13 amino acids. Trimming removed 5 bases from V and 3 bases from J, with 10 bases in between. Germline lookup yields CDR1 LNHDA and CDR2 SQIVND (reference sequence). CDR3 bases: TGTGCCAGTAGTCCGGACAGAGAAGAGACCCAGTACTTC. Translated, it gives CASSPDREETQYF. The variable domain in full, with the rest retrieved from reference TRBV19 and TRBJ2-5, is DGGITQSPKYLFRKEGQNVTLSCEQNLNHDAMYWYRQDPGQGLRLIYYSQIVNDFQKGDIAEGYSVSREKKESFPLTVTSAQKNPTAFYLCASSPDREETQYFGPGTRLLVL.

This clone has a handful of counts. This chain connects TRBV28 to TRBJ1-1, with D possibly matching TRBD1 (5 bases). The V gene lost 1 base and the J gene lost 4 bases, with 16 bases spanning the gap. The CDR3 has 16 amino acids. Germline V gives CDR1 MDHEN, CDR2 SYDVKM. The CDR3 nucleotides read TGTGCCAGCAGTTTATCCCTCGACAGCGGGAGCACTGAAGCTTTCTTT. Its protein is CASSLSLDSGSTEAFF.